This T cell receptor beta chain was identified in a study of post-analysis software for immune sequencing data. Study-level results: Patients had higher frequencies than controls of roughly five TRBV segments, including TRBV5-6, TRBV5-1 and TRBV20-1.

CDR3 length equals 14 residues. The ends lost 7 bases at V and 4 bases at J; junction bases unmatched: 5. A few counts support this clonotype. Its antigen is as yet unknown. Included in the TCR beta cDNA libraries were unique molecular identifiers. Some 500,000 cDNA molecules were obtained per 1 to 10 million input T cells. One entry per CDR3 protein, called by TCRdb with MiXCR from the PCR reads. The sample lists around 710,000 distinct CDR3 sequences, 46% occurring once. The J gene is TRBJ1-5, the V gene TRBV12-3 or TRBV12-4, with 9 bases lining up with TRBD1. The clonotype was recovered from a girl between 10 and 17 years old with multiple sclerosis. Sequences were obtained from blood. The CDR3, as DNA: TGTGCCAGCACCCTTGGACAGGGGAATCAGCCCCAGCATTTT. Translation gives CASTLGQGNQPQHF.